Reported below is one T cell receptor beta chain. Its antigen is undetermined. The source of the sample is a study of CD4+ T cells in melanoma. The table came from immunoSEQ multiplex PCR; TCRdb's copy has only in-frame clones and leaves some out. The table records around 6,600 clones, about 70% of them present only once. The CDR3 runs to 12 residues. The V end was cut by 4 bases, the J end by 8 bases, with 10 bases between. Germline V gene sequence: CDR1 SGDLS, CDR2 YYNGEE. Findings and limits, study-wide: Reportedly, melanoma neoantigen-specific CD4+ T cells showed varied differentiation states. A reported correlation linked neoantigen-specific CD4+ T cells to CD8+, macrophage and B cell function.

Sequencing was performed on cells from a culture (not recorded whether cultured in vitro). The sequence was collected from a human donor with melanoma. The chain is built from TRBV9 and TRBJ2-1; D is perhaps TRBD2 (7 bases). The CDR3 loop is CASSPGGHEQFF. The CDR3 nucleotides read TGTGCCAGCAGCCCGGGGGGCCATGAGCAGTTCTTC.